Reported below is one T cell receptor (beta chain). This specimen belongs to a study of graft-versus-host responses after intestinal transplantation. Using immunoSEQ multiplex PCR, the repertoire was profiled, and TCRdb retains in-frame clones only, with some absent. Of more than 25,000 clones listed, more than 90% are singletons. This clonotype was sampled from a human patient who received an intestinal transplant, so some T cells may come from the graft donor. The starting material was PBMCs, obtained nearly 31 days after intestinal transplant.

Here the CDR3 DNA reads TGTGCCAGCAGTTTAGTGGGGCCCGGGGAGCTGTTTTTT. Protein: CASSLVGPGELFF. The V call is TRBV28, the J call TRBJ2-2; D may be TRBD1 (5 bases). Germline V gene sequence: CDR1 MDHEN, CDR2 SYDVKM. V lost 2 bases and J 6 bases, leaving 7 bases between the germline ends. The CDR3 extends over 13 amino acids.